This T cell receptor (beta chain) was sequenced for a study of T cell changes during pregnancy in multiple sclerosis. Generated by immunoSEQ multiplex PCR, the TCRdb table keeps only in-frame clones and is missing some. The table has 36,000 or so clones, about nine tenths seen once. The CDR3 covers 17 residues. Germline V gene sequence: CDR1 SGHRS, CDR2 YFSETQ. V lost 3 bases and J lost 3; bases outside the gene matches: 8. The genes are TRBV5-1 and TRBJ2-3, with TRBD1 matching 12 bases. The specimen comprised CD8+ T cells from peripheral blood mononuclear cells, sampled in the third trimester of pregnancy. The receptor was isolated from a female donor with multiple sclerosis, enrolled in a pregnancy study. The CDR3 coding sequence is TGCGCCAGCAGCTGGGGGACAGGGGGCGATATGACAGATACGCAGTATTTT. Amino acid sequence: CASSWGTGGDMTDTQYF.